The source of this T cell receptor (beta chain) is a study of cytomegalovirus exposure and HLA in healthy donors. Findings of the study overall: The tendency of first-cohort TCR clusters to co-occur in the 120 validation repertoires was identified by a subsequent analysis. The study listed 150 to 200 cytomegalovirus-associated TCR beta chains.

Comments on this clone: Its antigen is unknown.

Trimming took 3 bases from V and 4 from J, leaving 12 bases between them. Germline V lookup: CDR1 MGHRA, CDR2 YSYEKL. The CDR3 is made up of 14 amino acids. Some clones are missing from TCRdb's copy, which holds only in-frame ones; the method was immunoSEQ multiplex PCR. This table holds hundreds of thousands of clones, approximately 87% found once. V is TRBV4-1 and J is TRBJ1-2; a weak D match, TRBD1 (5 bases). The TCR comes from a woman between 18 and 29 years old in good health and CMV-seronegative. The material sequenced was PBMCs. CDR3 protein: CASSHGDGAYGYTF. The CDR3 bases are TGCGCCAGCAGCCACGGGGACGGGGCCTATGGCTACACCTTC.